The 7 T cell receptor beta chains below were found in one sample sequenced in a study of T cell responses to AZD1222 COVID-19 vaccine. Here immunoSEQ multiplex PCR was the method, and the copy in TCRdb shows in-frame clones only, minus some. The sample holds some 130,000 clones, roughly 90% seen once. The input for sequencing was peripheral blood, taken 28 days after the second AZD1222 dose. The receptors shown here come from an adult who received the AZD1222 COVID-19 vaccine.

This sequence joins TRBV18 and TRBJ1-6, with a possible D match to TRBD1 (5 bases). The CDR3 is made up of 16 amino acids. The germline gives CDR1 KGHSH, CDR2 LQKENI. V dropped 8 bases and J dropped 5 bases, with 19 bases sitting between them. The CDR3 region is CASSGTPPTNNSPLHF. The CDR3 coding sequence is TGTGCCAGCAGTGGGACGCCCCCTACTAATAATTCACCCCTCCACTTT.

The chain couples TRBV3-1 (or the pseudogene TRBV3-2) to TRBJ1-2; TRBD1 might be the D (6 bases). Trimming shortened V by 6 bases and J by 5 bases, and 25 bases separated the two germline ends. The CDR3 length is 17 residues. CDR1 and CDR2 (germline): LGHDT, YNNKEL (reference sequence). The DNA for the CDR3 is TGTGCCAGCAGACCTAGGACACAGGGAAGAAGAAGGTATGGCTACACCTTC. Translating it yields CASRPRTQGRRRYGYTF.

This clone was recorded once. The chain uses TRBV27 and TRBJ2-5; D may be TRBD1 or TRBD2 (6 bases each). CDR1 MNHEY and CDR2 SMNVEV come from the germline V gene (reference sequence). Trimming left V 5 bases short and J 5 bases short, with 15 bases between. The CDR3 contains 14 residues. For the CDR3, the DNA is TGTGCCAGCAGTGTCACGGGGGCTTGGGAGACCCAGTACTTC. Amino acids: CASSVTGAWETQYF.

V and J are TRBV19 and TRBJ2-5, with TRBD1 matching over 8 bases. The germline gives CDR1 LNHDA, CDR2 SQIVND (reference sequence). V shed 3 bases and J 5 bases; nucleotides not matched to a gene: 5. The CDR3 is 14 residues long. DNA of the CDR3: TGTGCCAGTAGTATTCAGGGGGCGGGTGAGACCCAGTACTTC. This codes for CASSIQGAGETQYF.

CDR3 in DNA: TGTGCCAGCAGCTCAAGACTAGCGGTGCAAGAGACCCAGTACTTC. This translates into CASSSRLAVQETQYF. The V call is TRBV5-6, the J call TRBJ2-5; 9 bases are a match to TRBD2. Germline V lookup: CDR1 SGHDT, CDR2 YYEEEE. Unmatched junction bases numbered 5, after V lost 3 bases and J lost 2 bases. The CDR3 extends over 15 amino acids.

This clone was seen only once. This rearrangement joins TRBV20-1 to TRBJ2-7; 9 bases map to TRBD1. There are 11 residues in the CDR3. With V trimmed by 6 bases and J by 10 bases, 7 bases remained unmatched. The germline CDR1 and CDR2 sequences are DFQATT and SNEGSKA (reference sequence). The CDR3 coding sequence is TGCAGTGCAAGCCGGGACAGGGTACAGTACTTC. Translated, it gives CSASRDRVQYF.

V gene TRBV5-1 combines with J gene TRBJ2-5; 11 bases are shared with TRBD1. The V gene's germline CDR1 is SGHRS and CDR2 YFSETQ. The CDR3 spans 15 residues. V lost 2 bases to trimming and J lost 4 bases; unmatched junction nucleotides: 4. CDR3 nucleotides: TGCGCCAGCAGCTTTACCGGGACAGGGGGAGAGACCCAGTACTTC. It is translated as CASSFTGTGGETQYF.